The rows below give T cell receptor beta chains drawn from one sample of a study of T cells in Graves' hyperthyroidism and ophthalmopathy. MiXCR was run by TCRdb on the multiplex PCR reads, yielding one entry per CDR3 protein. The sample yields 550,000 to 800,000 distinct CDR3 sequences, about 17% seen once. Sample: blood. All receptors come from a man in his late teens or twenties with Graves' hyperthyroidism. Both conserved end residues are part of each CDR3. D genes are given only for firm matches. Rows give clone size only sometimes, using once, few, many, or a class for an expanded clone.

TRBJ2-2 NA few TRBV9 CASSAHGTGELFF TGTGCCAGCAGCGCGCATGGCACCGGGGAGCTGTTTTTT
TRBJ2-7 TRBD2 many TRBV27 CASSTPGTSRAYEQYF TGTGCCAGCAGTACCCCCGGGACTAGCCGAGCCTACGAGCAGTACTTC
TRBJ2-7 TRBD2 NA TRBV5-5 CASSLEASGILYEQYF TGTGCCAGCAGCTTGGAGGCTAGCGGGATTCTCTACGAGCAGTACTTC
TRBJ1-1 NA many TRBV20-1 CSARQGLSLSSTEAFF TGCAGTGCTAGACAGGGACTCAGCCTGAGTAGCACTGAAGCTTTCTTT
TRBJ2-2 TRBD2 few TRBV6-1 CASRDSGLAGVGTGELFF TGTGCCAGCAGAGATTCGGGACTAGCGGGAGTCGGCACCGGGGAGCTGTTTTTT
TRBJ2-7 TRBD1 few TRBV20-1 CSAGQGALYEQYF TGCAGTGCTGGACAGGGTGCTCTCTACGAGCAGTACTTC
TRBJ2-3 TRBD2 many TRBV28 CASSLSLAGGLNTQYF TGTGCCAGCAGTTTATCCCTAGCGGGAGGGTTAAATACGCAGTATTTT
TRBJ2-7 TRBD2 NA TRBV4-1 CASSRSGTSGSYEQYF TGCGCCAGCAGCCGATCCGGGACTAGCGGCTCCTACGAGCAGTACTTC
TRBJ2-7 TRBD2 NA TRBV19 CASAAGGPPYEQYF TGTGCCAGTGCAGCGGGAGGGCCCCCCTACGAGCAGTACTTC
TRBJ2-3 NA few TRBV5-1 CASSPVDGDTQYF TGCGCCAGCAGCCCTGTAGATGGGGATACGCAGTATTTT
TRBJ2-7 TRBD2 many TRBV12-3/TRBV12-4 CASSQPVGGVLEQYF TGTGCCAGCAGCCAACCCGTGGGGGGGGTTTTGGAGCAGTACTTC
TRBJ1-5 NA many TRBV28 CASSDSTVNQPQHF TGTGCCAGCAGTGACTCGACAGTAAATCAGCCCCAGCATTTT
TRBJ2-2 TRBD1 few TRBV28 CASSNRQGRDTGELFF TGTGCCAGCAGTAACCGACAGGGCCGAGACACCGGGGAGCTGTTTTTT